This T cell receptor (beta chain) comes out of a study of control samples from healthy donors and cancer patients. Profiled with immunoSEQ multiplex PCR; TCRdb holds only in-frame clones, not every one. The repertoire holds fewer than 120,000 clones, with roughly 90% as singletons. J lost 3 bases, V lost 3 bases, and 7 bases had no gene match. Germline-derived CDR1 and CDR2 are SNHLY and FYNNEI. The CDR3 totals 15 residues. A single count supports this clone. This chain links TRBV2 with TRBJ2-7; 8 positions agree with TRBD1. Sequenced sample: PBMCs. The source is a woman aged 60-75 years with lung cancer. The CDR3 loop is CASSDPTGDVYEQYF. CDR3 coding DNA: TGTGCCAGCAGTGACCCGACAGGGGACGTCTACGAGCAGTACTTC.